What follows is one TCR beta chain and its context. The antigen it binds to is not known. No much larger clone is present one base from it, and per-base qualities are unavailable. Trimming takes 3 bases from V and 10 bases from J, and the germline ends sit 9 bases apart. The germline V gene (reference sequence) sets CDR1 to LGHDT and CDR2 to YNNKEL. From the cysteine up to the phenylalanine, the CDR3 has a length of 12 residues. The kept DNA is CDR3 alone, 36 bases in frame from the first base. The method behind the library was PCR. Data came from an Illumina HiSeq 2500. To normalize quantification of the TCRbeta repertoire, the TCR libraries were built with molecular barcoding that relied on unique molecular identifiers. In TCRdb, the public reads were trimmed at Q25 with fastp and aligned with MiXCR, with productive beta chains retained. Each entry merges the rows of one CDR3 protein and shows their most common DNA and genes. The sample yields hundreds of thousands of distinct CDR3 sequences; 15% to 20% were counted once. Clones ranked in the top ten supply under 30% of the sample.

The sample is drawn from a study of T-cell reconstitution after alpha-beta-depleted transplantation in children (dated by TCRdb to between 2015 and 2016). Regarding the research as a whole: The study quantitatively tracked T-cell immune reconstitution after TCRalphabeta/CD19-depleted allogeneic hematopoietic cell transplantation in children using TCR repertoire profiling. The investigation overall reported the following: In some patients, the high TCRbeta diversity seen at day 60 was put down to recipient T cells and intrathymic progenitors that had survived conditioning. Apparently early alphabetaT-cell count recovery about two months after transplant reportedly relied on only several hundred rapidly expanded clones derived from non-depleted graft cells. Over subsequent months, a decline in hyperexpanded clone frequencies was noted, and after one year, T-cell counts and TCRbeta diversity were mostly ascribed to newly produced T cells.

The sample's treatment or condition label is to be understood as: allogeneic hematopoietic cell transplantation with graft depleted of TCRalphabeta T cells and CD19 B cells. TCRalphabeta/CD19-depleted allogeneic hematopoietic cell grafts were given to the transplant recipients, all of whom were children. This TCR was sampled from a boy in the first two years of life who had a stem cell transplant for Wiskott-Aldrich syndrome, so the T cells may come from the graft donor. Rearrangement joined TRBV3-1 to TRBJ1-4, with the D segment identity uncertain. The material sequenced was PBMCs, mostly from graft donor cells, taken 360 days after TCRalphabeta/CD19-depleted stem cell transplant. The DNA sequence is as follows: TGTGCCAGCAGCCAGAAGTTCGGAAAACTGTTTTTT. Its amino acids are CASSQKFGKLFF.